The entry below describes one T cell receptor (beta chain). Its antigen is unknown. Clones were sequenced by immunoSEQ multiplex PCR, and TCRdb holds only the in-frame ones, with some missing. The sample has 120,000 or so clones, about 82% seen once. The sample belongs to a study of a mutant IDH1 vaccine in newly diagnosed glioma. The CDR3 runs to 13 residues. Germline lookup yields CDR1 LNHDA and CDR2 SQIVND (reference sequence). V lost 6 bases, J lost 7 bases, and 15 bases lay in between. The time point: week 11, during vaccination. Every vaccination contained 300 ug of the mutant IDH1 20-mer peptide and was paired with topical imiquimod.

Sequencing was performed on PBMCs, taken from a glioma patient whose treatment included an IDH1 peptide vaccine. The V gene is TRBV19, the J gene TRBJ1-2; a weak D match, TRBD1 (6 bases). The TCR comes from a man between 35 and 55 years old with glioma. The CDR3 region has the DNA TGTGCCAGTAGACAGGGCCTCGACGGTGGCTACACCTTC. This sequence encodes CASRQGLDGGYTF.